One and the same sample provided the 27 T cell receptor beta chains below, sequenced in a study of blood T cell repertoires in COVID-19. Sequencing used immunoSEQ multiplex PCR; TCRdb keeps in-frame clones, though not all of them. The data contain 250,000 or so clones, approximately 78% of them seen just once; the ten biggest clones take up 3.4%. Sequenced sample: peripheral blood. These receptors were collected from a woman aged 18-29 years with acute or convalescent COVID-19.

The V and J genes are TRBV2 and TRBJ2-7; the D gene is possibly TRBD2 (5 bases). Germline values: CDR1 SNHLY, CDR2 FYNNEI. The CDR3 runs 13 residues. V shed 6 bases and J shed 7 bases, with 16 bases lying between them. The CDR3 nucleotides are TGTGCCAGCAGCCTACCCCCCCGGGGTGAGCAGTACTTC. This sequence encodes CASSLPPRGEQYF.

This chain links TRBV4-3 with TRBJ1-2, with unresolved D. Germline CDR1 LGHNA, CDR2 YSLEER. V lost 0 bases and J 4 bases, leaving 15 bases between the germline ends. The length of the CDR3 is 16 residues. CDR3 in DNA: TGCGCCAGCAGCCAAGATTTTGGGCAGAACATCTATGGCTACACCTTC. Translated, it gives CASSQDFGQNIYGYTF.

The rearrangement uses TRBV9 and TRBJ2-1, with TRBD1 as a possible D gene (5 bases). V lost 4 bases, J lost 7 bases, and 9 bases lay in between. The germline V gene encodes CDR1 SGDLS and CDR2 YYNGEE. This CDR3 contains 12 residues. DNA of the CDR3: TGTGCCAGCAGCATTAGGGGAAATGAGCAGTTCTTC. Residues: CASSIRGNEQFF.

V and J are TRBV11-2 and TRBJ2-3, with 11 nucleotides matching TRBD1. V shed 5 bases, J shed 4 bases, and the junction held 11 bases outside the gene matches. This CDR3 comprises 17 residues. Germline V gives CDR1 SGHAT, CDR2 FQNNGV. CDR3 DNA: TGTGCCAGCAGCCACCTGAAGGGACAGGGGGTATCAGATACGCAGTATTTT. Translation gives CASSHLKGQGVSDTQYF.

V is TRBV30 and J is TRBJ2-7; D is ambiguous. The germline gives CDR1 GTSNPN, CDR2 SVGIG (reference sequence). The CDR3 covers 11 residues. Trimming left V 3 bases short and J 6 bases short, with 9 bases between. CDR3 region: CAWSYSGEQYF. CDR3 bases: TGTGCCTGGAGCTACTCTGGCGAGCAGTACTTC.

This chain connects TRBV3-1 (or the pseudogene TRBV3-2) to TRBJ1-1, with D possibly matching TRBD1 (6 bases). The V end was cut by 3 bases, the J end by 4 bases, with 9 bases between. The germline gives CDR1 LGHDT, CDR2 YNNKEL (reference sequence). CDR3 length: 13 residues. The DNA of the CDR3 is TGTGCCAGCAGCCACCAACAGGGCACTGAAGCTTTCTTT. Translated, it gives CASSHQQGTEAFF.

The chain uses TRBV28 and TRBJ2-1; tentatively, D is TRBD2 (6 bases). The V end lost 3 bases, the J end lost 6 bases, and 18 bases lay between the germline ends. This CDR3 is built from 16 residues. The germline CDR1 and CDR2 sequences are MDHEN and SYDVKM. The CDR3 region is CASSLGTRDRGNEQFF. The CDR3 coding sequence is TGTGCCAGCAGTTTGGGGACTCGAGACCGGGGCAATGAGCAGTTCTTC. Using reference TRBV28 and TRBJ2-1 for the parts outside the CDR3, the full variable domain is DVKVTQSSRYLVKRTGEKVFLECVQDMDHENMFWYRQDPGLGLRLIYFSYDVKMKEKGDIPEGYSVSREKKERFSLILESASTNQTSMYLCASSLGTRDRGNEQFFGPGTRLTVL.

V usage is TRBV18 and J usage is TRBJ2-1, with TRBD2 matching over 7 bases. This CDR3 has 19 residues. Germline CDR1 is KGHSH and CDR2 is LQKENI. V shed 2 bases, J shed 6 bases, and the junction held 19 bases outside the gene matches. CDR3 nucleotide sequence: TGTGCCAGCTCACCATACTCTGCGTCGGCGGGGGATGGTCCCAATGAGCAGTTCTTC. It encodes CASSPYSASAGDGPNEQFF.

V and J are TRBV7-2 and TRBJ2-7; D not certain. The CDR3 consists of 16 residues. V lost 2 bases to trimming and J lost 3 bases, with 17 bases between them. The germline V gene encodes CDR1 SGHTA and CDR2 FQGNSA. For the CDR3, the DNA is TGTGCCAGCAGCTTAAATAAGTGGCCTAGTCTCTACGAGCAGTACTTC. Protein product: CASSLNKWPSLYEQYF.

The chain couples TRBV18 to TRBJ1-5; D unresolved. Germline-derived CDR1 and CDR2 are KGHSH and LQKENI. This CDR3 has 13 amino acids. V dropped 3 bases and J dropped 2 bases, with 5 bases sitting between them. CDR3 loop: CASSPAGNQPQHF. In DNA, the CDR3 is TGTGCCAGCTCACCGGCGGGCAATCAGCCCCAGCATTTT.

The chain has TRBV6-5 and TRBJ2-7, with TRBD1 matching over 10 bases. Germline CDR1 and CDR2: MNHEY and SVGAGI. The CDR3 loop spans 14 amino acids. Germline trimming cut 6 bases from V and 4 bases from J; bases unmatched to any gene: 6. This chain's CDR3 is CASRDRQGAYEQYF. As DNA, the CDR3 is TGTGCCAGCAGAGACCGACAGGGGGCTTACGAGCAGTACTTC.

V gene TRBV6-5 combines with J gene TRBJ2-7; no clear D. The CDR3 spans 16 residues. Germline loops: CDR1 MNHEY, CDR2 SVGAGI. Deletions cut 2 bases from V and 2 bases from J, with 16 bases between. The CDR3 nucleotides are TGTGCCAGCAGTTACGGCGGCAGAACACTACCCTACGAGCAGTACTTC. Translated: CASSYGGRTLPYEQYF.

The chain is built from TRBV6-6 and TRBJ2-1, with D perhaps matching TRBD1 (6 bases). Per the germline V gene, CDR1 is MNHNY and CDR2 is SVGAGI (reference sequence). The CDR3 extends over 14 amino acids. V was shortened by 4 bases and J by 5 bases, with 12 bases between the two germline ends. CDR3 nucleotide sequence: TGTGCCAGCAGTTTTTCGGACAGAAACAATGAGCAGTTCTTC. Translating it yields CASSFSDRNNEQFF.

The V call is TRBV18, the J call TRBJ2-1, with 10 positions matching TRBD2. With 0 bases clipped from V and 6 bases from J, the junction kept 2 bases outside the gene matches. The CDR3 totals 15 residues. Germline values: CDR1 KGHSH, CDR2 LQKENI. DNA of the CDR3: TGTGCCAGCTCACCACCGACTAGCGGGCCCAATGAGCAGTTCTTC. Translated, it gives CASSPPTSGPNEQFF.

This clone was seen more than once but under ten times. The chain has TRBV29-1 and TRBJ1-2; the D is unclear. V was cut by 7 bases and J by 3 bases, with 18 bases left in between. Germline-derived CDR1 and CDR2 are SQVTM and ANQGSEA. The CDR3 covers 14 residues. DNA of the CDR3: TGCAGCGCCCTGGTCGGGTCTCGCGACTATGGCTACACCTTC. Its protein is CSALVGSRDYGYTF.

This chain joins TRBV28 and TRBJ1-2; D may be TRBD1 (6 bases). This CDR3 spans 17 amino acids. From germline, CDR1 is MDHEN and CDR2 SYDVKM. The V and J ends lost 1 base and 3 bases respectively, with 18 bases between them. Here the CDR3 DNA reads TGTGCCAGCAGTTTATTGGGGGGGCGCGGGGTTGACTATGGCTACACCTTC. Translating gives CASSLLGGRGVDYGYTF.

The rearrangement links TRBV7-2 to TRBJ2-5; 11 bases agree with TRBD2. CDR1 and CDR2 from the germline V gene are SGHTA and FQGNSA. The CDR3 spans 15 residues. With 5 bases clipped from V and 4 bases from J, the junction kept 6 bases outside the gene matches. The CDR3 sequence: CASSPLLAGVETQYF. The CDR3 nucleotides are TGTGCCAGCAGCCCCTTACTAGCGGGAGTAGAGACCCAGTACTTC.

This clone appeared a few times. One end of the junction varies from germline; a read error may be responsible. The chain combines TRBV11-2 with TRBJ1-2, with no clear D. The CDR3 totals 12 residues. The germline V gene has CDR1 SGHAT and CDR2 FQNNGV. The CDR3 reads CASSVDRVGYTF. The CDR3 region has the DNA TGTGCCAGCAGCGTAGATCGGGTGGGCTACACCTTC.

The J gene is TRBJ1-1, the V gene TRBV6-5; D uncertain. CDR3 length equals 13 residues. Germline lookup yields CDR1 MNHEY and CDR2 SVGAGI. Trimming shortened V by 6 bases and J by 2 bases, and 10 bases separated the two germline ends. This chain's CDR3 is CASSLTVNTEAFF. Here the CDR3 DNA reads TGTGCCAGCAGCTTGACTGTCAACACTGAAGCTTTCTTT.

This chain connects TRBV2 to TRBJ1-4, with 11 bases identical to TRBD1. CDR1 and CDR2 from the germline V gene are SNHLY and FYNNEI. The length of the CDR3 is 15 residues. V trimming: 8 bases; J trimming: 7 bases; junction bases outside the gene matches: 9. The CDR3 DNA sequence: TGTGCCAGCGTCCGAGACGGACAGGGGGCTGAAAAACTGTTTTTT. Its translation: CASVRDGQGAEKLFF.

The chain is built from TRBV27 and TRBJ1-6; no clear D. The V end lost 2 bases, the J end lost 7 bases, and 6 bases lay between the germline ends. This CDR3 region has 13 residues. Germline CDR1 is MNHEY and CDR2 is SMNVEV (reference sequence). Here the CDR3 reads CASSLVRNSPLHF. In DNA form, the CDR3 reads TGTGCCAGCAGTTTAGTCAGGAATTCACCCCTCCACTTT.

The chain is built from TRBV19 and TRBJ1-5; D possibly corresponds to TRBD1 (5 bases). The V end was cut by 6 bases, the J end by 4 bases, with 10 bases between. CDR3 length: 13 amino acids. The germline V gene encodes CDR1 LNHDA and CDR2 SQIVND (reference sequence). In DNA form, the CDR3 reads TGTGCCAGTAGCGGAGACAGAAATCAGCCCCAGCATTTT. Encoded protein: CASSGDRNQPQHF. Combining the CDR3 with reference TRBV19 and TRBJ1-5 gives the whole variable domain DGGITQSPKYLFRKEGQNVTLSCEQNLNHDAMYWYRQDPGQGLRLIYYSQIVNDFQKGDIAEGYSVSREKKESFPLTVTSAQKNPTAFYLCASSGDRNQPQHFGDGTRLSIL.

The genes are TRBV6-6 and TRBJ2-1; 11 bases map to TRBD2. The junction had 13 bases not matched to a gene; V was cut back by 5 bases and J by 4 bases. From germline, CDR1 is MNHNY and CDR2 SVGAGI (reference sequence). This CDR3 has 18 residues. The CDR3 bases are TGTGCCAGCAGTCCGACTGGGACTAGCGGAAGAATTTACAATGAGCAGTTCTTC. Its translation: CASSPTGTSGRIYNEQFF.

The rearrangement links TRBV6-6 to TRBJ2-7; D remains unclear. The CDR3 contains 11 residues. V lost 7 bases to trimming and J lost 6 bases, with 10 bases between them. CDR1 and CDR2 from the germline V gene are MNHNY and SVGAGI (reference sequence). The CDR3 nucleotides are TGTGCCAGCACGGGTAGCTTCGAGCAGTACTTC. It codes for CASTGSFEQYF.

The count of this clone is one. V usage is TRBV7-2 and J usage is TRBJ2-1; 14 bases fit TRBD2. The germline CDR1 and CDR2 sequences are SGHTA and FQGNSA. The CDR3 runs 17 residues. With V trimmed by 3 bases and J by 7 bases, 8 bases remained unmatched. CDR3 sequence (DNA): TGTGCCAGCAGCTTCCTGACTAGCGGGAGGGCCTGGAATGAGCAGTTCTTC. Translation gives CASSFLTSGRAWNEQFF.

This chain connects TRBV19 to TRBJ1-2; D perhaps matches TRBD1 (6 bases). Germline values: CDR1 LNHDA, CDR2 SQIVND (reference sequence). V was trimmed by 7 bases and J by 2 bases, leaving 17 bases between them. CDR3 length: 15 residues. CDR3 sequence reads: CASISGETGNYGYTF. In DNA form, the CDR3 reads TGTGCCAGTATATCAGGGGAAACGGGGAACTATGGCTACACCTTC. The full variable domain, completed using reference TRBV19 and TRBJ1-2, is DGGITQSPKYLFRKEGQNVTLSCEQNLNHDAMYWYRQDPGQGLRLIYYSQIVNDFQKGDIAEGYSVSREKKESFPLTVTSAQKNPTAFYLCASISGETGNYGYTFGSGTRLTVV.

This clone turned up a few times. This chain joins TRBV10-2 and TRBJ2-5; perhaps TRBD1 as D (5 bases). Germline assignment: CDR1 WSHSY and CDR2 SAAADI. Trimming stripped 2 bases from V and 7 bases from J, with 11 bases between. The length of the CDR3 is 13 residues. The CDR3 here is CASSEQGMVTQYF. The CDR3 DNA sequence: TGCGCCAGCAGTGAGCAGGGAATGGTGACCCAGTACTTC.